Listed below are T cell receptor beta chains from one sample, sequenced in a study of shared clonotypes between healthy human individuals. This table comes from immunoSEQ multiplex PCR, and its TCRdb copy is limited to in-frame clones, with some not included. The sample lists around 2.1 million clones, roughly 91% occurring once. The specimen was naive CD8+ T cells from PBMCs. These receptors came from a man younger than 30 in good health. Some clones in this sample may be carry-over from other donors' samples. The CDR3 runs from the conserved cysteine through the conserved F or W. D genes are given only for firm matches. Where a row states a size, it is once, few, many or the class of an expanded clone; other rows omit it.

v_call	clone_size	j_call	d_call	cdr3_nt	cdr3_aa
TRBV4-3	-	TRBJ2-1	TRBD2	TGCGCCAGCAGCCAAGTGAGGCGGGAGGGCCCAAATGAGCAGTTCTTC	CASSQVRREGPNEQFF
TRBV11-2	-	TRBJ2-3	-	TGTGCCAGCAGCTACCACTCAGATACGCAGTATTTT	CASSYHSDTQYF
TRBV15	-	TRBJ2-5	-	TGTGCCACCAGCAGAGATAGGGACACAAACGGGGAGACCCAGTACTTC	CATSRDRDTNGETQYF
TRBV2	-	TRBJ2-3	TRBD1	TGTGCCAGCAGGCACGACGACAGGGGCGACACAGATACGCAGTATTTT	CASRHDDRGDTDTQYF
TRBV21-1	once	TRBJ1-1	-	TGTGCCAGATGCCGAACCTGGGAGAGACGAACTGAAGCTTTCTTT	CARCRTWERRTEAFF
TRBV28	-	TRBJ2-7	-	TGTGCCAGCAGTAGTGGGGTCACGTCCGAGATCCTCTCCTCCTACGAGCAGTACTTC	CASSSGVTSEILSSYEQYF
TRBV4-1	-	TRBJ2-5	TRBD1	TGCGCCAGCAGCCCACAACAGGGGGAGTTGTGGGAGACCCAGTACTTC	CASSPQQGELWETQYF
TRBV6-5	-	TRBJ2-3	TRBD2	TGTGCCAGCAAGGGCGGGAGAGGTGCAGATACGCAGTATTTT	CASKGGRGADTQYF
TRBV12-5	once	TRBJ2-7	-	TGTGCTAGTGGTTTGGTAGTATTGAGGGCAAGCTTCTACGAGCAGTACTTC	CASGLVVLRASFYEQYF
TRBV6-5	-	TRBJ1-3	-	TGTGCCACCTGGGGGGGTGGTGGAAACACCATATATTTT	CATWGGGGNTIYF
TRBV7-6	-	TRBJ2-5	-	TGTGCCAGCGGGGAAGGGCGAGAGACCCAGTACTTC	CASGEGRETQYF
TRBV9	-	TRBJ2-1	TRBD2	TGTGCCAGCAGCGTAGCAGGCAGCGGGGGGAATGAGCAGTTCTTC	CASSVAGSGGNEQFF
TRBV5-1	-	TRBJ2-1	TRBD1	TGCGCCAGCAGCTTCAGGGGGCGGGAAGATGAGCAGTTCTTC	CASSFRGREDEQFF
TRBV6-4	-	TRBJ2-6	TRBD1	TGTGCCAGCAGTGTCATCCGGGACAGGGGTGGTGGGGCCAACGTCCTGACTTTC	CASSVIRDRGGGANVLTF
TRBV19	-	TRBJ1-1	-	TGTGCCAGTAGTATAGGATGGGAGCAGGGGTTGGGCACTGAAGCTTTCTTT	CASSIGWEQGLGTEAFF
TRBV5-1	once	TRBJ2-7	-	TGCGCCAGCAGCTTGGGTTCAGGTTTCGAGCAGTACTTC	CASSLGSGFEQYF
TRBV27	-	TRBJ2-5	-	TGTGCCAGCCGAAGGGGGGCAGATCGTATACCGCAAGAGACCCAGTACTTC	CASRRGADRIPQETQYF
TRBV28	once	TRBJ2-1	-	TGTGCCAGCAGTTTAGTAGCGGCCAGCAATGAGCAGTTCTTC	CASSLVAASNEQFF
TRBV28	once	TRBJ2-5	-	TGTGCCATCAAAAGGGGACGCGGAGGGACCCAGTACTTC	CAIKRGRGGTQYF
TRBV6-5	-	TRBJ2-7	-	TGTGCCAGCAGTTATATGGGGCCCCTGGGTGGCGAGCAGTACTTC	CASSYMGPLGGEQYF
TRBV5-4	-	TRBJ2-1	-	TGTGCCAGCAGCCACGACAGATTTTGGGAGCAGTTCTTC	CASSHDRFWEQFF
TRBV7-9	-	TRBJ2-1	-	TGTGCCAGCAGCTCCGACAGGACTTTGAGGAATGAGCAGTTCTTC	CASSSDRTLRNEQFF
TRBV27	once	TRBJ1-5	-	TGTGCCATCCTGGGTGGGGGTAGCAATCAGCCCCAGCATTTT	CAILGGGSNQPQHF
TRBV7-9	-	TRBJ2-7	-	TGTGCCAGCAGCATCCCCCGGGACAAGGGGACCTACGAGCAGTACTTC	CASSIPRDKGTYEQYF
TRBV29-1	-	TRBJ2-2	TRBD1	TGCAGCGTTGAGAAGGGACAGGGGCCCAACACCGGGGAGCTGTTTTTT	CSVEKGQGPNTGELFF
TRBV7-9	-	TRBJ2-1	-	TGTGCCAGCAGCTCTAAGGACCCGTACAATGAGCAGTTCTTC	CASSSKDPYNEQFF
TRBV4-3	-	TRBJ1-5	-	TGCGCCAGCAGCCAACGGGTCGGTAGCAATCAGCCCCAGCATTTT	CASSQRVGSNQPQHF
TRBV4-1	-	TRBJ2-3	TRBD2	TGCGCCAGCAGGCAACGGGAGGGTGCTGCAGATACGCAGTATTTT	CASRQREGAADTQYF
TRBV5-1	-	TRBJ2-5	TRBD2	TGCGCCAGCAGCTTACGAGCGGGGGGGCAAGAGACCCAGTACTTC	CASSLRAGGQETQYF
TRBV4-1	once	TRBJ1-2	TRBD1	TGCGCCAGCAGCCAAGATCGACAGGGGGTAGACTATGGCTACACCTTC	CASSQDRQGVDYGYTF
TRBV28	-	TRBJ1-1	-	TGTGCCAGCAGTTCCGGACAGTCCAACACTGAAGCTTTCTTT	CASSSGQSNTEAFF
TRBV27	-	TRBJ1-1	-	TGTGCCAGCACGGGAACCCTCGGGCGAGCGAACACTGAAGCTTTCTTT	CASTGTLGRANTEAFF
TRBV2	-	TRBJ2-5	-	TGTGCCAGCAGTGAAGCGAGGAAGGACAAAGAGACCCAGTACTTC	CASSEARKDKETQYF
TRBV19	-	TRBJ1-4	-	TGTGCCAGTACCATGGAGGGGGGAGCAACTAATGAAAAACTGTTTTTT	CASTMEGGATNEKLFF
TRBV13	-	TRBJ2-5	-	TGTGCCAGCAGCTTGGGACTCCGTGGGAAGACCCAGTACTTC	CASSLGLRGKTQYF